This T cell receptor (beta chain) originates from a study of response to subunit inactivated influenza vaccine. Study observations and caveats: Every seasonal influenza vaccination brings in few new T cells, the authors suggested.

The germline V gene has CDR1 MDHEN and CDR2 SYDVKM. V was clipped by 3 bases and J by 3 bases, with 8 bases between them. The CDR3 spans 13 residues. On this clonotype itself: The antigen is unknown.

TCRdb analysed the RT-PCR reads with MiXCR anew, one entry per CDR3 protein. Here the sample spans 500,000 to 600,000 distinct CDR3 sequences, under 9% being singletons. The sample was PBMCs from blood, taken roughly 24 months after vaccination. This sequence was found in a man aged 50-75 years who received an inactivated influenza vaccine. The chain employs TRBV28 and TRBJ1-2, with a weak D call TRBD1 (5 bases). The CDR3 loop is CASSFEGYYGYTF. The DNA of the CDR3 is TGTGCCAGCAGTTTTGAGGGGTACTATGGCTACACCTTC.